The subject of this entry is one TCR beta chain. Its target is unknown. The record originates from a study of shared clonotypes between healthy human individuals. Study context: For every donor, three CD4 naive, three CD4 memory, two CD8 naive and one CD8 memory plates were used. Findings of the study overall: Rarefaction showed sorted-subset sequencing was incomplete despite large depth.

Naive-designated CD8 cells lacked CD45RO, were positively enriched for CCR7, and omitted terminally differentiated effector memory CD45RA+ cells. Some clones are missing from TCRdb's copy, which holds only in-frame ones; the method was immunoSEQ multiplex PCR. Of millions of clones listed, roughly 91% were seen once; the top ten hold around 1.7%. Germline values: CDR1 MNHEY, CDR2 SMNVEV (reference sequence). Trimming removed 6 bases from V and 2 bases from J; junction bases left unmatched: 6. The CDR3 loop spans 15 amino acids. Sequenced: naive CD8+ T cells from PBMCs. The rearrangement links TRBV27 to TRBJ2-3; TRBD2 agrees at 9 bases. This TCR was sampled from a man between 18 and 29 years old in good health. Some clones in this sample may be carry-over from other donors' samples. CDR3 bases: TGTGCCAGCAGGTCTCTAGCGGGATTCACAGATACGCAGTATTTT. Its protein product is CASRSLAGFTDTQYF.